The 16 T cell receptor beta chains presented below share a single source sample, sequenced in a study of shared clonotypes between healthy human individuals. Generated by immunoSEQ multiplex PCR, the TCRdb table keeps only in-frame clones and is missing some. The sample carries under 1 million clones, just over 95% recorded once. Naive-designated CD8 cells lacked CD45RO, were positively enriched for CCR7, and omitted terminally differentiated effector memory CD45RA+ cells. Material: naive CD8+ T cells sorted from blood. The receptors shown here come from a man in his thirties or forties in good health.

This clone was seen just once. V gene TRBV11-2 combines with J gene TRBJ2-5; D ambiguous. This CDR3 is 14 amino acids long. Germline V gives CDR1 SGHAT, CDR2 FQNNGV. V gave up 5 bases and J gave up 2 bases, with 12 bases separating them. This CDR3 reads CASSAWRYQETQYF. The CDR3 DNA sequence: TGTGCCAGCAGCGCGTGGCGATATCAAGAGACCCAGTACTTC. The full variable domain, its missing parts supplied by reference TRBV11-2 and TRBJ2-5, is EAGVAQSPRYKIIEKRQSVAFWCNPISGHATLYWYQQILGQGPKLLIQFQNNGVVDDSQLPKDRFSAERLKGVDSTLKIQPAKLEDSAVYLCASSAWRYQETQYFGPGTRLLVL.

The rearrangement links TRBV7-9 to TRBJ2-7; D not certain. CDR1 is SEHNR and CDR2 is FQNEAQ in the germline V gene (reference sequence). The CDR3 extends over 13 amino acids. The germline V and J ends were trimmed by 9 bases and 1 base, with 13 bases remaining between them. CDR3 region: CASIGQLSYEQYF. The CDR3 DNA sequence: TGTGCCAGTATCGGGCAGCTTTCCTACGAGCAGTACTTC.

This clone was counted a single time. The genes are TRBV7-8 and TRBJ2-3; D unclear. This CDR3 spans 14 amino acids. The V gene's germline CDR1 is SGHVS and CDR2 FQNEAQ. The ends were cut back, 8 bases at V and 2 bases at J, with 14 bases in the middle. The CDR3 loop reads CASRQDLVTDTQYF. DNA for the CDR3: TGTGCCAGCCGCCAGGACCTGGTCACAGATACGCAGTATTTT.

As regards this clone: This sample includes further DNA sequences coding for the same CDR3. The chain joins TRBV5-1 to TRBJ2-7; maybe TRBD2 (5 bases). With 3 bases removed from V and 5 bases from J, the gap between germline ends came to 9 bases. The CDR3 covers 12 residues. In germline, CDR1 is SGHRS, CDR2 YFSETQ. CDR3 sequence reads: CASSSGLDEQYF. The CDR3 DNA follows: TGCGCCAGCAGCTCAGGACTGGACGAGCAGTACTTC.

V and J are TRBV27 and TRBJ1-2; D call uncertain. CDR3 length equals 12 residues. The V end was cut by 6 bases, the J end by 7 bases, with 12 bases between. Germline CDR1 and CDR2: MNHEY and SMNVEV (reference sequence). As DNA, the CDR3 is TGTGCCAGCAGAAAAATCACTGGTGGCTACACCTTC. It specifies CASRKITGGYTF.

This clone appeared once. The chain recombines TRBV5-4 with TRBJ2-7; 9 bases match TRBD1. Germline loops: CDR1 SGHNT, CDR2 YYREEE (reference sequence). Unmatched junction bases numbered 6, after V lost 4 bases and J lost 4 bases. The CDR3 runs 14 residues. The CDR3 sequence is CASSPWDRVYEQYF. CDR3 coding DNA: TGTGCCAGCAGCCCCTGGGACAGGGTTTACGAGCAGTACTTC.

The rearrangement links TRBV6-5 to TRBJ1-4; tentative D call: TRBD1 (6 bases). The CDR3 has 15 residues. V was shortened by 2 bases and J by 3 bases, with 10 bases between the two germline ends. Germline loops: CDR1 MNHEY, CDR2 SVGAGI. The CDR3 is CASSYSAGANEKLFF. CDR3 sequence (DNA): TGTGCCAGCAGTTACAGCGCAGGGGCTAATGAAAAACTGTTTTTT.

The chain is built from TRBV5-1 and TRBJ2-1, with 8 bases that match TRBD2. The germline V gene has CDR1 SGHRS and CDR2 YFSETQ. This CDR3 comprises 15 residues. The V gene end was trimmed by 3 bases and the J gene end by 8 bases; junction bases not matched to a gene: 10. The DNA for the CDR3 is TGCGCCAGCAGCTCTGTCGGGAGGGCCGTAGATGAGCAGTTCTTC. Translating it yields CASSSVGRAVDEQFF.

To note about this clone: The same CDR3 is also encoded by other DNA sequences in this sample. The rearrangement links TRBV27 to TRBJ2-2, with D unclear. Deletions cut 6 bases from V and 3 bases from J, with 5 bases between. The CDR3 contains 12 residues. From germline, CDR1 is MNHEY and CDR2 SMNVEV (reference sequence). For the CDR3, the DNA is TGTGCCAGCAGCCTATACACCGGGGAGCTGTTTTTT. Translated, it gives CASSLYTGELFF.

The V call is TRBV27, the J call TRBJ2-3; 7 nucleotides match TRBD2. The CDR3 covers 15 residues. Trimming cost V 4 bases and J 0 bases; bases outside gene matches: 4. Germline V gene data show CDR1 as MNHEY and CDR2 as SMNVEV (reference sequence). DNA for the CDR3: TGTGCCAGCAGTTCACTAGCGACTAGCACAGATACGCAGTATTTT. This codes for CASSSLATSTDTQYF.

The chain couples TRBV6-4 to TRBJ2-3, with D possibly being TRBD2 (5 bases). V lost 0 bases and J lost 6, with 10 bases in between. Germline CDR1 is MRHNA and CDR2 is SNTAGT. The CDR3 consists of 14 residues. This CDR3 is CASSDSAAYDTQYF. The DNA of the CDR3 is TGTGCCAGCAGTGACTCAGCGGCGTACGATACGCAGTATTTT.

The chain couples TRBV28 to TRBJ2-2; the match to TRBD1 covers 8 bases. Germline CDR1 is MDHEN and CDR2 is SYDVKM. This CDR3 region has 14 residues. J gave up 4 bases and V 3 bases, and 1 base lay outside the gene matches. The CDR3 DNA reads TGTGCCAGCAGTTTGACAGGGGTCACCGGGGAGCTGTTTTTT. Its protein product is CASSLTGVTGELFF.

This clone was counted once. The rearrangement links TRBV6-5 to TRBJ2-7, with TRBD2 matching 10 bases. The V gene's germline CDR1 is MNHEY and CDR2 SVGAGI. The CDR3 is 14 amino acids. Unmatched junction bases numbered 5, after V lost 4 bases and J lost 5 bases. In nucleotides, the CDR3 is TGTGCCAGCAGTTCGGGACTAGCGTGGCACGAGCAGTACTTC. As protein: CASSSGLAWHEQYF.

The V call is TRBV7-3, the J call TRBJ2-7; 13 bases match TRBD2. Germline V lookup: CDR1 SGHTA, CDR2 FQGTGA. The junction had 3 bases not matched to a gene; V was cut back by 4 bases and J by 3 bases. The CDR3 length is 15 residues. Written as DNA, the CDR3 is TGTGCCAGCAGCTCGGGACTAGCGGGACTCTACGAGCAGTACTTC. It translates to CASSSGLAGLYEQYF.

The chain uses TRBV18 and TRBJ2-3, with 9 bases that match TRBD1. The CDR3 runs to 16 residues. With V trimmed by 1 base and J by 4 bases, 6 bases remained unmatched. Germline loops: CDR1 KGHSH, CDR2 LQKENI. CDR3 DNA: TGTGCCAGCTCACCACTACAGGGGGCCTTCCCAGATACGCAGTATTTT. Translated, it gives CASSPLQGAFPDTQYF.

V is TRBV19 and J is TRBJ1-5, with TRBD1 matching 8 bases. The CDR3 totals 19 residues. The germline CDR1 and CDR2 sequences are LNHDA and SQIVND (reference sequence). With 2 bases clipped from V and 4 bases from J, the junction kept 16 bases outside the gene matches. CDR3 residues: CASSIRWRQGAPWNQPQHF. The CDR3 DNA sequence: TGTGCCAGTAGTATACGGTGGAGGCAGGGGGCACCTTGGAATCAGCCCCAGCATTTT.